This TCR beta chain derives from a study of T cell clonality in common variable immunodeficiency. Study results and caveats: CVID subjects showed higher TCRbeta clonality than healthy controls. Authors noted CVID clonality's cause needs subpopulation repertoire sequencing. Common variable immunodeficiency TCR beta sequences reportedly had fewer deletions and N-nucleotide insertions.

Profiled with immunoSEQ multiplex PCR; TCRdb holds only in-frame clones, not every one. The repertoire consists of more than 30,000 clones, none detected only once. Blood samples were heparinized, 5 to 8 ml per donor. Germline V gene lookup returns CDR1 LGHNA and CDR2 YNFKEQ. The germline V and J ends were trimmed by 0 bases and 2 bases, with 15 bases remaining between them. This CDR3 is 17 amino acids long. The sample holds many counts of this clone. Antigen: not known. With the read ending 3 residues before the CDR3 end, the germline J gene is used to fill in that end. This clonotype was sampled from a person between 18 and 75 years old in good health. The chain has TRBV4-2 and TRBJ2-3; the D is unclear. The sample was peripheral blood mononuclear cells. Incomplete CDR3 DNA: TGTGCCAGCAGCCAAGATGTCAGTAAAAGTTTCACAGATACG. Its translation is CASSQDVSKSFTDT. The CDR3, in full, reads CASSQDVSKSFTDTQYF.